The sequence of this T cell receptor (beta chain) was determined in a study of blood T cell repertoires in COVID-19. Sequencing was performed with immunoSEQ multiplex PCR; in TCRdb, only in-frame clones are kept and a portion is missing. The data hold 70,000 or so clones, with roughly 70% observed a single time. The receptor comes from a man aged 65 to 85 with acute or convalescent COVID-19. Sequencing was performed on peripheral blood.

The CDR3 bases are TGTGCCAGCAGTCAAAGGGGGTCTGGGGCCAACGTCCTGACTTTC. This codes for CASSQRGSGANVLTF. This chain joins TRBV27 and TRBJ2-6; D may be TRBD1 (6 bases). This CDR3 has 15 residues. Trimming took off 5 bases at V and 1 base at J, with 9 bases between the two ends. Germline assignment: CDR1 MNHEY and CDR2 SMNVEV (reference sequence).